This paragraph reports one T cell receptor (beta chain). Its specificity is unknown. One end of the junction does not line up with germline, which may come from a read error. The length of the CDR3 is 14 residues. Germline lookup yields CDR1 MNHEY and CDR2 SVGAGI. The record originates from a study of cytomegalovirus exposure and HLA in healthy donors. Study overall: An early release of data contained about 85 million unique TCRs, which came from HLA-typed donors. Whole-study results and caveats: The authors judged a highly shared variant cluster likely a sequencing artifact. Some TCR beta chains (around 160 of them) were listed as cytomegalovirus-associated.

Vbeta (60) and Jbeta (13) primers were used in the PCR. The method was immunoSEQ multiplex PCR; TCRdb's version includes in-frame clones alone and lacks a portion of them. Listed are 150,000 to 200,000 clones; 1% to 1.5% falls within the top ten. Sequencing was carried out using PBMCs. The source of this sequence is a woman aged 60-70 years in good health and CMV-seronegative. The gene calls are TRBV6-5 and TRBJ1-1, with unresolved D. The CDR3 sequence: CAGSYSPQNTEAFF. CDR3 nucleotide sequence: TGTGCCGGCAGTTACTCCCCACAGAACACTGAAGCTTTCTTT.